This TCR beta chain was sequenced for a study of blood T cell repertoires in COVID-19. Looking at the study overall: PBMCs, B-cell-depleted T cells, or T cells provided the cDNA or gDNA that made up the material.

Original processing notes: Amplified reference gene primers provided the basis for estimating nucleated cell counts. Using immunoSEQ multiplex PCR, the repertoire was profiled, and TCRdb retains in-frame clones only, with some absent. That table gives V, J and clone size, and the DNA gave D and trimming. The data contain fewer than 50,000 clones, just under 75% of them seen just once; the ten biggest clones take up 8% to 11%. CDR3 length: 16 residues. Germline V gene data show CDR1 as MGHRA and CDR2 as YSYEKL. Deletions cut 3 bases from V and 2 bases from J, with 16 bases between. This clone was seen once.

This TCR came from a man between 65 and 80 years old with COVID-19, enrolled during active disease. Sequencing was performed on peripheral blood. The chain joins TRBV4-1 to TRBJ1-1, with D possibly matching TRBD1 (6 bases). The CDR3 DNA sequence: TGCGCCAGCAGCCAGGACCCGGGACATTTCAACACTGAAGCTTTCTTT. It translates to CASSQDPGHFNTEAFF.